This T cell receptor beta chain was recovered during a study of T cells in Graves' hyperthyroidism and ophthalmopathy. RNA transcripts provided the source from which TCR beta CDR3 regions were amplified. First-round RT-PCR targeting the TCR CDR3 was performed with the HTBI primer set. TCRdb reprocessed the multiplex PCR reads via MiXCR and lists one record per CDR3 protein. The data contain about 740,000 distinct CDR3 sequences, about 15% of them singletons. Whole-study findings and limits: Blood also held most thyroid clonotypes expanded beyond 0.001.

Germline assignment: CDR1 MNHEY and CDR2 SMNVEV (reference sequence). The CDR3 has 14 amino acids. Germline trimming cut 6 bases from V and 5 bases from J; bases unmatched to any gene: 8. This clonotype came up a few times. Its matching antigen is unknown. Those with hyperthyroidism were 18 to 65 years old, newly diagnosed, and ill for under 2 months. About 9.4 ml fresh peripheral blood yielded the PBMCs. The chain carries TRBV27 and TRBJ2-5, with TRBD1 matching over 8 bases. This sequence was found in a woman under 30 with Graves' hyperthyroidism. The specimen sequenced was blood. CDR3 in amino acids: CASSPGGVFETQYF. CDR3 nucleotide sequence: TGTGCCAGCAGCCCAGGGGGCGTCTTTGAGACCCAGTACTTC.